Below, one T cell receptor (beta chain) is given with its context. Antigen specificity is unknown. The sample comes from a study of cytotoxic CD8 clonotypes in ibrutinib-treated CLL. The study, taken as a whole, reports: Public clonotypes were seen rarely and were contracted or stable on treatment.

The table came from immunoSEQ multiplex PCR; TCRdb's copy has only in-frame clones and leaves some out. The sample consists of some 150,000 clones, 75% to 80% of them appearing once. CDR1 and CDR2 from the germline V gene are SNHLY and FYNNEI. The V segment lost 4 bases and the J segment 7 bases; nucleotides outside the gene matches: 3. The CDR3 covers 12 residues. Specimen: PBMCs, collected after 24 months of ibrutinib treatment. The V call is TRBV2, the J call TRBJ1-1, with TRBD1 matching 7 bases. The source of this sequence is a human donor with chronic lymphocytic leukemia. In nucleotides, the CDR3 is TGTGCCAGCAGTGCTTGGGACAGTGAAGCTTTCTTT. This encodes CASSAWDSEAFF. Full variable domain (rest looked up from reference TRBV2 and TRBJ1-1): EPEVTQTPSHQVTQMGQEVILRCVPISNHLYFYWYRQILGQKVEFLVSFYNNEISEKSEIFDDQFSVERPDGSNFTLKIRSTKLEDSAMYFCASSAWDSEAFFGQGTRLTVV.